The source of this T cell receptor (beta chain) is a study of blood T cells in healthy people across ages. General study results and limits: Conclusively comparing naive with antigen-experienced cells was impossible with unsorted PBMCs.

The authors ran a second PCR of roughly 7 to 11 cycles using a sample-barcoded 5' primer and a J-beta primer mix. TCRdb itself ran the 5' RACE reads through MiXCR, one entry per CDR3 protein. The sample consists of roughly 1,500,000 distinct CDR3 sequences, 42% of them appearing once. The sample holds many counts of this clonotype. Its matching antigen is unknown. Sequencing used blood. The source of this sequence is a young woman in good health.

The CDR3 here is CASSQDWPGSVLFF. CDR3 nucleotides: TGTGCCAGCAGCCAAGATTGGCCAGGGTCTGTGCTGTTTTTT. The chain employs TRBV14 and TRBJ1-4, with a weak D call TRBD1 (5 bases). The CDR3 has 14 amino acids. Trimming took off 0 bases at V and 14 bases at J, with 16 bases between the two ends. CDR1 and CDR2 from the germline V gene are SGHDN and FVKESK.